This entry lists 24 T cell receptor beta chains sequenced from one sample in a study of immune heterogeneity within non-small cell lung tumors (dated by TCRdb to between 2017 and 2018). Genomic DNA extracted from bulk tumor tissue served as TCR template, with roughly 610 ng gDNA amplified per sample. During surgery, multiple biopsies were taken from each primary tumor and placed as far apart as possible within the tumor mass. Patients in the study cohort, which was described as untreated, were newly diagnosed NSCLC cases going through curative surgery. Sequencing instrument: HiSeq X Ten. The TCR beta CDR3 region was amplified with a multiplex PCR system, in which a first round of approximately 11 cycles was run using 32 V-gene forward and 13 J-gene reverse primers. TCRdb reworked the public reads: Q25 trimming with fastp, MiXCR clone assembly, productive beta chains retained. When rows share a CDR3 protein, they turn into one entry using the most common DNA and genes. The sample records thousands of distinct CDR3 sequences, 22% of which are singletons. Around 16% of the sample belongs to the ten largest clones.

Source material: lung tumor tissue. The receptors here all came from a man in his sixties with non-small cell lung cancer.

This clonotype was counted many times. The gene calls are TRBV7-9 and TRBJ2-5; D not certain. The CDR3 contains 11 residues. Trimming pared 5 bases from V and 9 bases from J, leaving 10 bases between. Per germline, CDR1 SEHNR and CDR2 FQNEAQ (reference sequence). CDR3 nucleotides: TGTGCCAGCAGCCCCCCGGGTGCCCAGTACTTC. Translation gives CASSPPGAQYF.

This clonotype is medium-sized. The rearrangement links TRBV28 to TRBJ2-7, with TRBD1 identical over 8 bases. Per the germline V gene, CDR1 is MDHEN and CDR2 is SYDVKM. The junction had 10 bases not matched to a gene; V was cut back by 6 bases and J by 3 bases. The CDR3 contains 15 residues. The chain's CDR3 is CASSTGTGTFYEQYF. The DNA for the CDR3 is TGTGCCAGCAGCACCGGGACAGGAACATTCTACGAGCAGTACTTC. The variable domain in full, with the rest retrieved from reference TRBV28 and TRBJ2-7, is DVKVTQSSRYLVKRTGEKVFLECVQDMDHENMFWYRQDPGLGLRLIYFSYDVKMKEKGDIPEGYSVSREKKERFSLILESASTNQTSMYLCASSTGTGTFYEQYFGPGTRLTVT.

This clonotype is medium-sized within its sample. As DNA, the CDR3 is TGTGCCAGCAGACTAACGGCCGGGGCCAACGTCCTGACTTTC. It translates to CASRLTAGANVLTF. The genes are TRBV12-3 or TRBV12-4 and TRBJ2-6, with unresolved D. V gave up 6 bases and J gave up 4 bases, with 10 bases separating them. The CDR3 consists of 14 residues.

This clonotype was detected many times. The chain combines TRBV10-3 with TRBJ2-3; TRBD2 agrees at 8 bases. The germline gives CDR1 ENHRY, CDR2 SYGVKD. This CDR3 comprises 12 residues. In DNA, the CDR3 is TGTGTGACAGCGGGAGTGGGAGATACGCAGTATTTT. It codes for CVTAGVGDTQYF.

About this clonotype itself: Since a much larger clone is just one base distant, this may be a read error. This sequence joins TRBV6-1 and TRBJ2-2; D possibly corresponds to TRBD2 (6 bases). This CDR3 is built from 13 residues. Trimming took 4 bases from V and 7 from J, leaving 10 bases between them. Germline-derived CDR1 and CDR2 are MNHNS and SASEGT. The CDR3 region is CASSGMRDGELFF. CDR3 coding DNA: TGTGCCAGCAGTGGCATGCGGGACGGGGAGCTGTTTTTT.

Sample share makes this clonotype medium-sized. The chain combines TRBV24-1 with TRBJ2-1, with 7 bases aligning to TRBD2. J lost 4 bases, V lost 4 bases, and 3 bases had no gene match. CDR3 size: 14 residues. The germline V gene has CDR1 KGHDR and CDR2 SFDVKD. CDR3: CATSERAGYNEQFF. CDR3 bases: TGTGCCACCAGTGAAAGAGCGGGGTACAATGAGCAGTTCTTC.

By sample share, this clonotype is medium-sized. The CDR3: CASSAGTVNQPQHF. CDR3 in DNA: TGTGCCAGCAGTGCCGGGACAGTCAATCAGCCCCAGCATTTT. The J gene is TRBJ1-5, the V gene TRBV2; TRBD1 agrees at 7 bases. The CDR3 sequence is 14 residues long. Germline CDR1 and CDR2: SNHLY and FYNNEI. With 4 bases clipped from V and 3 bases from J, the junction kept 3 bases outside the gene matches.

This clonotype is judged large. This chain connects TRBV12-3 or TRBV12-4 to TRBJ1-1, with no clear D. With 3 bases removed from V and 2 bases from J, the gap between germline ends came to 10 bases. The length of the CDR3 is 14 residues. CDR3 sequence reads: CASSFAGSNTEAFF. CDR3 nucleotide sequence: TGTGCCAGCAGTTTTGCAGGCTCTAACACTGAAGCTTTCTTT.

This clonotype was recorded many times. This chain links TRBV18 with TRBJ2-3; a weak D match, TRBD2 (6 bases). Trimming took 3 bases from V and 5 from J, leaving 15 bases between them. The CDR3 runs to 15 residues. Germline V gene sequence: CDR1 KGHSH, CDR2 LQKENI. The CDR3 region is CASSPRTGAKDTQYF. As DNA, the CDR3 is TGTGCCAGCTCACCCCGTACGGGAGCGAAAGATACGCAGTATTTT.

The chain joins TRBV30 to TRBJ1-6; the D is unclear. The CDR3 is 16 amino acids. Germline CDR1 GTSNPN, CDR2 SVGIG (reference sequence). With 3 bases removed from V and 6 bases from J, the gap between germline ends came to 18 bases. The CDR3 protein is CAWRARMNRFNSPLHF. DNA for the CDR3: TGTGCCTGGAGAGCGCGCATGAATCGCTTTAATTCACCCCTCCACTTT.

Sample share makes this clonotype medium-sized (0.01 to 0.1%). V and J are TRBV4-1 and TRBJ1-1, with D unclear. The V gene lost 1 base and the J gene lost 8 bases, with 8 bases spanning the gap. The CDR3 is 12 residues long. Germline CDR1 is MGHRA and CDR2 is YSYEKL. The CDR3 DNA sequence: TGCGCCAGCAGCCAAGCATCACAGGAAGCTTTCTTT. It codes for CASSQASQEAFF.

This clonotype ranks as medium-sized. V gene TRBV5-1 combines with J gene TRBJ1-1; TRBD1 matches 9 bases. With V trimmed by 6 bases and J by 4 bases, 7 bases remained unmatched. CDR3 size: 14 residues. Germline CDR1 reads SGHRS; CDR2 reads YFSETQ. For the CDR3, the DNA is TGCGCCAGCACCACAGGGACAGGGATCACTGAAGCTTTCTTT. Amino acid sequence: CASTTGTGITEAFF.

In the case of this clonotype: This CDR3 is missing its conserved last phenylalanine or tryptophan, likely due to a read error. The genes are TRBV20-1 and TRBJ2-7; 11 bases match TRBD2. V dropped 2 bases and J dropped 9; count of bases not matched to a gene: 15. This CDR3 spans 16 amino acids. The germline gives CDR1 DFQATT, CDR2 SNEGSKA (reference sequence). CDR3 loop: CSARLSSGLAGMAQYC. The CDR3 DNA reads TGCAGTGCTAGACTCTCCTCTGGACTAGCGGGCATGGCGCAGTACTGC.

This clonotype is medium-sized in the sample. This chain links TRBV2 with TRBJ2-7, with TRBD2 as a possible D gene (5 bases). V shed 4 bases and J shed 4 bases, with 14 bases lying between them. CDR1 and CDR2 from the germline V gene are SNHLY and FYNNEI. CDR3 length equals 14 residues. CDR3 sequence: CASSVRGFPYEQYF. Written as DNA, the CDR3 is TGTGCCAGCAGTGTCCGGGGTTTCCCGTACGAGCAGTACTTC. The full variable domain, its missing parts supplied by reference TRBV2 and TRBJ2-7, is EPEVTQTPSHQVTQMGQEVILRCVPISNHLYFYWYRQILGQKVEFLVSFYNNEISEKSEIFDDQFSVERPDGSNFTLKIRSTKLEDSAMYFCASSVRGFPYEQYFGPGTRLTVT.

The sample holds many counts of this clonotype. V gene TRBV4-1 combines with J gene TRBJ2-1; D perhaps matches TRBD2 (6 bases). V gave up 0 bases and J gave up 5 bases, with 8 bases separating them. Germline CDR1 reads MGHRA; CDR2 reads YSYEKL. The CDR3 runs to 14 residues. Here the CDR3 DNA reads TGCGCCAGCAGCCAAGATTGGACTAACAATGAGCAGTTCTTC. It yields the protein CASSQDWTNNEQFF.

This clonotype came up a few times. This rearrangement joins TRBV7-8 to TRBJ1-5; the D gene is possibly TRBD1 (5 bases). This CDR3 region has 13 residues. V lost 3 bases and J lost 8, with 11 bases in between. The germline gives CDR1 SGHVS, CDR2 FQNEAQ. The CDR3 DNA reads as TGTGCCAGCAGCTTTCCAGGGAATAAGCCCCAGCATTTT. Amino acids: CASSFPGNKPQHF.

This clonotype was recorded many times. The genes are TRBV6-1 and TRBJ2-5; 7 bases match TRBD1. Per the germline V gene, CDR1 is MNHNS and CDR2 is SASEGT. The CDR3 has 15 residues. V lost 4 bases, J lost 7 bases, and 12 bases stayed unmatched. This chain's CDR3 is CASSAVTGDRGTQYF. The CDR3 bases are TGTGCCAGCAGTGCCGTTACAGGGGACCGTGGGACCCAGTACTTC.

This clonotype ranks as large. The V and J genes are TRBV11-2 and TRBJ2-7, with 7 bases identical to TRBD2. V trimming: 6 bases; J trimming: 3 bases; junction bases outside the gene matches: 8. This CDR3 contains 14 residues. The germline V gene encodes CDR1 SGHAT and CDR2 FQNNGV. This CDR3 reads CASSFLASGYEQYF. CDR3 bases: TGTGCCAGCAGTTTCCTGGCTAGCGGCTACGAGCAGTACTTC.

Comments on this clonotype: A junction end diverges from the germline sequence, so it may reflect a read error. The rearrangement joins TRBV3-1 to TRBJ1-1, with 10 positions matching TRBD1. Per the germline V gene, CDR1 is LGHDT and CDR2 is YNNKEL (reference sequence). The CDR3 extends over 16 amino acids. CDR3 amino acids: CAISPPRQGALQKAFF. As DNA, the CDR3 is TGTGCCATCAGCCCCCCCCGACAGGGGGCGCTCCAAAAAGCTTTCTTT.

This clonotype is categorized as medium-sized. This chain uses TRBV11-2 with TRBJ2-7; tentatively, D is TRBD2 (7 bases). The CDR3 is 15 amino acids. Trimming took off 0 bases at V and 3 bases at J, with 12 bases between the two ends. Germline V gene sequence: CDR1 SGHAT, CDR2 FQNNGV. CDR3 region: CASSLDRGAGYEQYF. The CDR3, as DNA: TGTGCCAGCAGCTTAGATCGGGGGGCAGGCTACGAGCAGTACTTC. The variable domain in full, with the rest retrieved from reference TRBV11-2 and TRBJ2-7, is EAGVAQSPRYKIIEKRQSVAFWCNPISGHATLYWYQQILGQGPKLLIQFQNNGVVDDSQLPKDRFSAERLKGVDSTLKIQPAKLEDSAVYLCASSLDRGAGYEQYFGPGTRLTVT.

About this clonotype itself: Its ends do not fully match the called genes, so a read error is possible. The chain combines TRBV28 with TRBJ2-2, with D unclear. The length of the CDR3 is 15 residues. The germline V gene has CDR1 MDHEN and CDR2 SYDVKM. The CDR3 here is CANSLRRDPTGQLFF. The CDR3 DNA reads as TGTGCCAACAGTCTCAGACGAGACCCCACCGGGCAGCTGTTTTTT. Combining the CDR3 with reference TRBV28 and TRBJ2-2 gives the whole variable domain DVKVTQSSRYLVKRTGEKVFLECVQDMDHENMFWYRQDPGLGLRLIYFSYDVKMKEKGDIPEGYSVSREKKERFSLILESASTNQTSMYLCANSLRRDPTGQLFFGEGSRLTVL.

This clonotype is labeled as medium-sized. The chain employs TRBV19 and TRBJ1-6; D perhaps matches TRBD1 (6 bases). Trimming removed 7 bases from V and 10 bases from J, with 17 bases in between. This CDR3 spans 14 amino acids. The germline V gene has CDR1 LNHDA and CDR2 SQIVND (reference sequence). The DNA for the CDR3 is TGTGCCAGTACCCCAACAGGGCGGGGATCACCCCTCCACTTT. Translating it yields CASTPTGRGSPLHF. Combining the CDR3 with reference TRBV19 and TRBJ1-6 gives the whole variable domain DGGITQSPKYLFRKEGQNVTLSCEQNLNHDAMYWYRQDPGQGLRLIYYSQIVNDFQKGDIAEGYSVSREKKESFPLTVTSAQKNPTAFYLCASTPTGRGSPLHFGNGTRLTVT.

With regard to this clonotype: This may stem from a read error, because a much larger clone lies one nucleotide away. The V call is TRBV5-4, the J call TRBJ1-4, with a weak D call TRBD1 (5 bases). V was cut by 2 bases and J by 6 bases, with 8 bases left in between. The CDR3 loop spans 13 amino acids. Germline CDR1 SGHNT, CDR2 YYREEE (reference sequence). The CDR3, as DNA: TGTGCCAGCAGCTTAAGGGGTGATGAAAAACTGTTTTTT. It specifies CASSLRGDEKLFF.

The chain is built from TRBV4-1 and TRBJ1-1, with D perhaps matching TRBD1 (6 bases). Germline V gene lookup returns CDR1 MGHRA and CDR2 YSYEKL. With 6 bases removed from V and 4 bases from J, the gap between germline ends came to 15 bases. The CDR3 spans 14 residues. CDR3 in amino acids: CASRHSQGFTEAFF. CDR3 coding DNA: TGCGCCAGCAGACACTCACAGGGTTTCACTGAAGCTTTCTTT.